This TCR beta chain derives from a study of blood T cell repertoires in COVID-19. The wider study: PBMCs, B-cell-depleted T cells, or T cells provided the cDNA or gDNA that made up the material.

Those who participated ranged in age from about 18 to 89 years and resided in around 22 US areas. TCRdb keeps only in-frame clones here, not all; method: immunoSEQ multiplex PCR. The sample records some 300,000 clones, approximately 89% being singletons. Germline CDR1 SQVTM, CDR2 ANQGSEA. There are 14 residues in the CDR3. Trimming at V came to 6 bases and at J to 3 bases, leaving 8 bases not matched to a gene. This chain joins TRBV29-1 and TRBJ2-1; 7 bases align to TRBD1. This sequence originates from a woman aged 50 to 60 who had been exposed to COVID-19. The sample comprised PBMCs or T cells enriched from blood (not recorded which). CDR3 residues: CSVAPDRHYNEQFF. The DNA of the CDR3 is TGCAGCGTGGCCCCGGACAGGCACTACAATGAGCAGTTCTTC.